The 3 T cell receptor beta chains in this list originate from one sample, sequenced in a study of shared clonotypes between healthy human individuals (dated by TCRdb to 2018 to 2021). The library was generated by the immunoSEQ multiplex PCR assay. Sourced from immuneACCESS, this table was stored by TCRdb with only in-frame sequences that have V and J called. A share of the clones is absent; for the studies checked, an unresolved V gene accounts for under half, and the remainder has no known explanation. The sample contains 2 million to 2.5 million clones, roughly 94% of them found a single time. The ten largest clonotypes hold roughly 0.13% of the sample. Sample: naive CD4+ T cells sorted from blood. The cell subset or site label, as the study defines it: CD45RA+ positively selected. Receptor source: a man younger than 30 in good health.

The chain joins TRBV19 to TRBJ1-2; D not certain. The CDR3 contains 13 residues. Germline V gene lookup returns CDR1 LNHDA and CDR2 SQIVND (reference sequence). Trimming took off 6 bases at V and 7 bases at J, with 15 bases between the two ends. CDR3 nucleotide sequence: TGTGCCAGTAGACCTCGGTTAGAGGCTGGCTACACCTTC. Its protein is CASRPRLEAGYTF. Variable domain in full (rest from reference TRBV19 and TRBJ1-2): DGGITQSPKYLFRKEGQNVTLSCEQNLNHDAMYWYRQDPGQGLRLIYYSQIVNDFQKGDIAEGYSVSREKKESFPLTVTSAQKNPTAFYLCASRPRLEAGYTFGSGTRLTVV.

This clone was observed a single time. This chain uses TRBV6-6 with TRBJ1-1; D is possibly TRBD1 (5 bases). Looked up from germline, CDR1 is MNHNY and CDR2 is SVGAGI (reference sequence). This CDR3 has 13 amino acids. V was clipped by 0 bases and J by 5 bases, with 7 bases between them. The CDR3 sequence is CASSYSTVTEAFF. For the CDR3, the DNA is TGTGCCAGCAGTTACTCGACAGTAACTGAAGCTTTCTTT.

The V gene is TRBV5-6, the J gene TRBJ2-7, with D unresolved. CDR3 size: 13 residues. Per germline, CDR1 SGHDT and CDR2 YYEEEE. V lost 2 bases to trimming and J lost 2 bases, with 8 bases between them. The CDR3 coding sequence is TGTGCCAGCAGCTTTTACAGCGCCTACGAGCAGTACTTC. Its translation is CASSFYSAYEQYF.